The present T cell receptor beta chain was sequenced within a study of beta chain features in type 1 diabetes. Study-wide context: Taken together, all samples contributed 90 million to 140 million examined sorted cells. General study points: Compared with healthy donors, patients appeared to share more similar naive, central memory and regulatory TCRB repertoires.

To note about this clone: Its cognate antigen is unknown.

The CDR3 totals 15 residues. Looked up from germline, CDR1 is SGHTA and CDR2 is FQGNSA. V shed 5 bases and J shed 3 bases, with 16 bases lying between them. Every bit of the isolated RNA underwent reverse transcription, so sequencing read expressed TCRB transcripts. Here immunoSEQ multiplex PCR was the method, and the copy in TCRdb shows in-frame clones only, minus some. This repertoire shows 300,000 to 400,000 clones, 10% to 15% found once; its top ten account for 0.017%. This TCR derives from a man younger than 35 in good health. The sample consisted of naive CD4+ T cells from blood. The gene calls are TRBV7-2 and TRBJ1-2, with D perhaps matching TRBD1 (6 bases). CDR3 protein: CASSQRQQGYYGYTF. DNA for the CDR3: TGTGCCAGCAGCCAAAGACAACAGGGCTACTATGGCTACACCTTC.